These 27 T cell receptor beta chains were sequenced from one sample in a study of blood T cell repertoires in COVID-19. Profiling relied on immunoSEQ multiplex PCR, and the TCRdb table lists in-frame clones only, not all of them. The sample lists 120,000 to 150,000 clones, 76% occurring once. Sequenced input: peripheral blood. These receptors were obtained from a man aged 55 to 70 with acute or convalescent COVID-19.

The gene calls are TRBV10-3 and TRBJ2-7, with 10 bases aligning to TRBD1. This CDR3 spans 13 amino acids. After removal of 6 bases from V and 5 bases from J, the junction contained 4 bases not matched to a gene. The germline gives CDR1 ENHRY, CDR2 SYGVKD. In DNA, the CDR3 is TGTGCCATCAGGGGACAGGGGAGCGACGAGCAGTACTTC. Its protein product is CAIRGQGSDEQYF.

The J gene is TRBJ2-7, the V gene TRBV27; D possibly corresponds to TRBD2 (5 bases). This CDR3 region has 14 residues. V lost 2 bases to trimming and J lost 1 base, with 9 bases between them. CDR1 and CDR2 (germline): MNHEY, SMNVEV (reference sequence). This chain's CDR3 is CASSLGGTSYEQYF. The CDR3 bases are TGTGCCAGCAGTTTAGGAGGTACATCCTACGAGCAGTACTTC.

This clone was found once. This chain joins TRBV19 and TRBJ1-5, with TRBD1 as a possible D gene (5 bases). Germline CDR1 is LNHDA and CDR2 is SQIVND (reference sequence). V lost 7 bases and J 0 bases, leaving 19 bases between the germline ends. The CDR3 has 17 residues. The CDR3 sequence: CASTVGGGAYSNQPQHF. Here the CDR3 DNA reads TGTGCCAGTACCGTCGGGGGAGGGGCTTATAGCAATCAGCCCCAGCATTTT.

The gene calls are TRBV5-1 and TRBJ2-3, with 10 nucleotides matching TRBD2. Germline CDR1 is SGHRS and CDR2 is YFSETQ. Trimming removed 1 base from V and 1 base from J; junction bases left unmatched: 9. The CDR3 spans 18 residues. The CDR3 coding sequence is TGCGCCAGCAGCTTGTGGCCTCTAGCGGGAGACCGCACAGATACGCAGTATTTT. Protein: CASSLWPLAGDRTDTQYF.

In its sample, this clone was seen once. The CDR3 loop is CASSYYLAGSYETQYF. CDR3 coding DNA: TGTGCCAGCAGCTATTATCTAGCGGGATCATACGAGACCCAGTACTTC. The gene calls are TRBV28 and TRBJ2-5, with 9 positions matching TRBD2. Germline V gene sequence: CDR1 MDHEN, CDR2 SYDVKM. CDR3 length: 16 residues. V lost 6 bases, J lost 5 bases, and 13 bases stayed unmatched.

The J gene is TRBJ2-1, the V gene TRBV28; tentatively, D is TRBD1 (7 bases). The V end lost 8 bases, the J end lost 6 bases, and 17 bases lay between the germline ends. CDR1 MDHEN and CDR2 SYDVKM come from the germline V gene. This CDR3 spans 14 amino acids. As DNA, the CDR3 is TGTGCCAGCCTATGGGCCCAGGGGGGCAATGAGCAGTTCTTC. It yields the protein CASLWAQGGNEQFF.

The genes are TRBV4-1 and TRBJ1-5; no firm D call. The germline V and J ends were trimmed by 0 bases and 4 bases, with 13 bases remaining between them. This CDR3 region has 16 residues. Germline V gene sequence: CDR1 MGHRA, CDR2 YSYEKL. The CDR3 here is CASSQDGGQANQPQHF. CDR3 bases: TGCGCCAGCAGCCAAGATGGTGGGCAGGCTAATCAGCCCCAGCATTTT.

This clone appeared a few times. The gene calls are TRBV29-1 and TRBJ2-3; 8 bases are a match to TRBD1. Trimming took 3 bases from V and 14 from J; bases not matched to a gene: 13. CDR3 length: 13 residues. The germline V gene has CDR1 SQVTM and CDR2 ANQGSEA. The CDR3 here is CSVDTNEQGVGYF. The CDR3 nucleotides read TGCAGCGTTGACACAAACGAACAGGGGGTCGGGTATTTT.

V usage is TRBV21-1 and J usage is TRBJ2-1; TRBD2 was called by the table and not checked on the DNA. TRBV21-1 is a documented pseudogene. The CDR3 runs to 14 residues. CDR3 DNA sequence: TGTGCCAGCACCAGCGGGAGCCCGCCTAATGAGCAGTTCTTC. As protein: CASTSGSPPNEQFF.

The J gene is TRBJ2-3, the V gene TRBV5-1; D is possibly TRBD2 (7 bases). The V and J ends lost 4 bases and 3 bases respectively, with 27 bases between them. The CDR3 has 19 residues. In germline, CDR1 is SGHRS, CDR2 YFSETQ. The CDR3 DNA is TGCGCCAGCAGCGTGAGACCCGCCGGGGGGCCAAGGGGAACAGATACGCAGTATTTT. Translation gives CASSVRPAGGPRGTDTQYF.

The chain is built from TRBV7-2 and TRBJ2-7, with 10 bases matching TRBD2. This CDR3 is built from 16 residues. The J segment lost 2 bases and the V segment lost 5 bases, leaving 9 bases of the junction unmatched. Germline lookup yields CDR1 SGHTA and CDR2 FQGNSA. The CDR3 bases are TGTGCCAGCAGCCCAGCGGGGGGGATACGTACCTACGAGCAGTACTTC. Its protein is CASSPAGGIRTYEQYF.

The chain recombines TRBV11-2 with TRBJ2-1; 12 bases line up with TRBD2. V lost 3 bases to trimming and J lost 5 bases; unmatched junction nucleotides: 2. The germline V gene has CDR1 SGHAT and CDR2 FQNNGV. The CDR3 is 15 amino acids. This CDR3 is CASSFGTSGHNEQFF. The CDR3 bases are TGTGCCAGCAGCTTTGGGACTAGCGGGCACAATGAGCAGTTCTTC.

This clone was observed a single time. The chain is built from TRBV6-2 or TRBV6-3 and TRBJ2-1; 11 nucleotides agree with TRBD2. This CDR3 is 16 amino acids long. Unmatched junction bases numbered 2, after V lost 2 bases and J lost 2 bases. CDR1 and CDR2 from the germline V gene are MNHEY and SVGEGT. The CDR3 is CASSYTGLAAYNEQFF. The CDR3 DNA sequence: TGTGCCAGCAGTTACACGGGACTAGCGGCCTACAATGAGCAGTTCTTC.

The chain links TRBV15 to TRBJ1-4; 7 nucleotides line up with TRBD1. V trimming: 0 bases; J trimming: 6 bases; junction bases outside the gene matches: 4. The CDR3 has 15 residues. In germline, CDR1 is LNHNV, CDR2 YYDKDF (reference sequence). The CDR3 loop is CATSRDKGADEKLFF. The CDR3 region has the DNA TGTGCCACCAGCAGAGATAAGGGGGCGGATGAAAAACTGTTTTTT.

This clone occurred a few times. The rearrangement uses TRBV21-1 and TRBJ2-3; TRBD2 was called by the table and not checked on the DNA. TRBV21-1 is tagged as a pseudogene. This CDR3 comprises 18 residues. The CDR3 nucleotides are TGTGCCAGCACCATGACCCATCGGGGGAAGGTCTGCACAGATACGCAGTATTTT. It is translated as CASTMTHRGKVCTDTQYF.

The table lists this clone with a count of one. The chain joins TRBV7-9 to TRBJ2-5; TRBD1 agrees at 10 bases. J gave up 1 base and V 6 bases, and 8 bases lay outside the gene matches. CDR3 size: 16 residues. Germline lookup yields CDR1 SEHNR and CDR2 FQNEAQ (reference sequence). The CDR3 loop is CASSPGDRGLQETQYF. CDR3 nucleotides: TGTGCCAGCAGTCCCGGGGACAGGGGTCTCCAAGAGACCCAGTACTTC.

This clone was recorded at least ten times. The gene calls are TRBV6-5 and TRBJ2-7; D possibly corresponds to TRBD1 (5 bases). Trimming stripped 5 bases from V and 13 bases from J, with 15 bases between. CDR1 and CDR2 from the germline V gene are MNHEY and SVGAGI. CDR3 length equals 11 residues. The CDR3 bases are TGTGCCAGCAGTCTAGGACACCTTATCTACTTC. Translated: CASSLGHLIYF.

As DNA, the CDR3 is TGCGCCAGCAGACCCGGGACAGGAGTCACCGGGGAGCTGTTTTTT. Encoded protein: CASRPGTGVTGELFF. V is TRBV10-1 and J is TRBJ2-2; 8 bases align to TRBD1. Germline CDR1 reads WNHNN; CDR2 reads SYGVQD (reference sequence). Unmatched junction bases numbered 7, after V lost 6 bases and J lost 4 bases. This CDR3 is built from 15 residues.

The CDR3 loop reads CASILGGYSGNTIYF. DNA for the CDR3: TGTGCCAGCATCTTAGGAGGCTACTCTGGAAACACCATATATTTT. The V call is TRBV6-5, the J call TRBJ1-3, with D uncertain. V lost 7 bases to trimming and J lost 0 bases, with 13 bases between them. This CDR3 spans 15 amino acids. From germline, CDR1 is MNHEY and CDR2 SVGAGI.

This chain uses TRBV5-1 with TRBJ2-5, with 7 bases lining up with TRBD2. There are 17 residues in the CDR3. Trimming removed 0 bases from V and 3 bases from J; junction bases left unmatched: 11. Germline CDR1 reads SGHRS; CDR2 reads YFSETQ. The CDR3 region is CASSLARSLAGKETQYF. CDR3 DNA sequence: TGCGCCAGCAGCTTGGCCCGATCTTTAGCGGGCAAAGAGACCCAGTACTTC.

J is TRBJ2-7 and V is TRBV7-9; 12 nucleotides line up with TRBD2. Germline loops: CDR1 SEHNR, CDR2 FQNEAQ (reference sequence). The V and J ends lost 5 bases and 6 bases, in that order; junction bases with no gene match: 2. This CDR3 has 13 residues. The CDR3: CASSPGLAGEQYF. The CDR3 DNA follows: TGTGCCAGCAGCCCGGGACTAGCGGGCGAGCAGTACTTC.

The chain joins TRBV14 to TRBJ2-2; no clear D. CDR1 and CDR2 from the germline V gene are SGHDN and FVKESK. This CDR3 spans 11 amino acids. The V and J ends lost 3 bases and 9 bases respectively, with 5 bases between them. The CDR3 protein is CASSHRWELFF. The CDR3 nucleotides are TGTGCCAGCAGCCACCGTTGGGAGCTGTTTTTT.

This rearrangement joins TRBV12-3 or TRBV12-4 to TRBJ1-2; 8 bases agree with TRBD1. CDR3 length equals 13 residues. V dropped 1 base and J dropped 6; count of bases not matched to a gene: 1. The chain's CDR3 is CASSLVRGHGYTF. CDR3 DNA sequence: TGTGCCAGCAGTTTAGTCAGGGGGCATGGCTACACCTTC.

V gene TRBV13 combines with J gene TRBJ2-7, with 15 bases aligning to TRBD2. This CDR3 is 16 amino acids long. V dropped 9 bases and J dropped 3; count of bases not matched to a gene: 9. Looked up from germline, CDR1 is PRHDT and CDR2 is FYEKMQ (reference sequence). DNA for the CDR3: TGTGCCAGTAGCGGACTAGCGGGGGGGCCCCACTACGAGCAGTACTTC. Amino acid sequence: CASSGLAGGPHYEQYF.

This sequence joins TRBV18 and TRBJ2-5; a possible D gene is TRBD1 (5 bases). The CDR3 covers 14 residues. Trimming left V 3 bases short and J 5 bases short, with 13 bases between. CDR1 is KGHSH, CDR2 LQKENI, per germline. In DNA form, the CDR3 reads TGTGCCAGCTCACCCCAAAGGGGTAGGGAGACCCAGTACTTC. This codes for CASSPQRGRETQYF.

This sequence joins TRBV5-1 and TRBJ2-2; tentative D call: TRBD2 (7 bases). This CDR3 is built from 16 residues. Trimming pared 4 bases from V and 5 bases from J, leaving 18 bases between. The V gene's germline CDR1 is SGHRS and CDR2 YFSETQ. The CDR3 nucleotides read TGCGCCAGCAGCCAACTAGGGGGAGGGCCGACCGGGGAGCTGTTTTTT. Protein sequence: CASSQLGGGPTGELFF.

This clone showed up many times. This sequence joins TRBV28 and TRBJ2-1, with TRBD2 matching over 13 bases. The CDR3 is 13 amino acids. Germline trimming cut 8 bases from V and 15 bases from J; bases unmatched to any gene: 10. Germline V gene data show CDR1 as MDHEN and CDR2 as SYDVKM. CDR3 DNA: TGTGCCAGCCCATCCGGACTAGCGGGAGAGTGGTTCTTC. It codes for CASPSGLAGEWFF.